These T cell receptor beta chains were read from a single sample in a study of blood T cell repertoires in COVID-19. Here immunoSEQ multiplex PCR was the method, and the copy in TCRdb shows in-frame clones only, minus some. The sample contains 95,000 to 150,000 clones, around 89% of which appear only once. Sequencing was performed on peripheral blood. These receptors came from a man aged 70-80 years with active or convalescent COVID-19. Each CDR3 is given with its conserved first and last residue. A D gene is named only where the DNA matches it firmly. Size values are once, few and many counts, or a class for expanded clones, and some rows have none.

V,D,size,length,J,CDR3,DNA
TRBV25-1,TRBD1,NA,17,TRBJ1-6,CASSDGTANSYNSPLHF,TGTGCCAGCAGTGATGGGACAGCCAACTCCTATAATTCACCCCTCCACTTT
TRBV6-5,TRBD2,NA,13,TRBJ2-5,CASSFSGKETQYF,TGTGCCAGCAGTTTTAGCGGGAAAGAGACCCAGTACTTC
TRBV13,NA,NA,13,TRBJ2-3,CASSKSRTDTQYF,TGTGCCAGCAGCAAGAGCCGCACAGATACGCAGTATTTT
TRBV29-1,NA,NA,13,TRBJ1-3,CSVTREAGNTIYF,TGCAGCGTTACCAGGGAGGCTGGAAACACCATATATTTT
TRBV6-5,TRBD1,NA,16,TRBJ1-2,CASSSPSLAGGKSYTF,TGTGCCAGCAGTTCCCCCTCCCTGGCAGGGGGGAAAAGCTACACCTTC
TRBV6-5,NA,once,15,TRBJ2-5,CASSYGPNRKETQYF,TGTGCCAGCAGTTACGGGCCTAACCGGAAAGAGACCCAGTACTTC
TRBV28,TRBD1,NA,15,TRBJ1-2,CASSLIPGQGYGYTF,TGTGCCAGCAGTCTCATACCGGGACAGGGGTATGGCTACACCTTC
TRBV4-1,NA,NA,16,TRBJ2-7,CASSQGHAGQSYEQYF,TGCGCCAGCAGCCAAGGCCACGCGGGACAGTCCTACGAGCAGTACTTC
TRBV27,NA,NA,14,TRBJ2-3,CASTGLLSTDTQYF,TGTGCCAGCACCGGACTACTTTCCACAGATACGCAGTATTTT
TRBV28,NA,NA,12,TRBJ1-1,CASSLTDREAFF,TGTGCCAGCAGTCTCACAGACAGGGAAGCTTTCTTT
TRBV7-9,NA,NA,13,TRBJ1-1,CASTGDFDTEAFF,TGTGCCAGCACAGGGGACTTTGACACTGAAGCTTTCTTT
TRBV7-9,TRBD1,NA,15,TRBJ1-4,CASSQMGTGGEKLFF,TGTGCCAGCAGCCAAATGGGGACAGGGGGCGAAAAACTGTTTTTT
TRBV5-1,NA,NA,12,TRBJ2-3,CASSSDNEIRYF,TGCGCCAGCAGCTCGGACAACGAGATCCGGTATTTT
TRBV7-2,TRBD2,NA,14,TRBJ2-5,CASSLESGGATQYF,TGTGCCAGCAGCTTAGAGTCCGGGGGGGCGACCCAGTACTTC
TRBV12-3/TRBV12-4,NA,NA,13,TRBJ1-1,CASKITGRGEAFF,TGTGCCAGCAAAATTACAGGGAGGGGGGAAGCTTTCTTT
TRBV29-1,TRBD1,NA,13,TRBJ2-7,CSVLTGVPYEQYF,TGCAGCGTTCTCACAGGGGTCCCCTACGAGCAGTACTTC
TRBV18,NA,NA,14,TRBJ2-7,CASSLDSSSYEQYF,TGTGCCAGCTCACTTGACTCGAGCTCCTACGAGCAGTACTTC
TRBV7-9,TRBD2,NA,12,TRBJ2-5,CASSQSGGTQYF,TGTGCCAGCAGCCAATCGGGAGGGACCCAGTACTTC
TRBV5-1,NA,NA,12,TRBJ1-1,CASSGQGPEAFF,TGCGCCAGCAGCGGCCAGGGCCCTGAAGCTTTCTTT
TRBV27,NA,NA,12,TRBJ1-6,CASRQGNSPLHF,TGTGCCAGCAGACAGGGTAATTCACCCCTCCACTTT
TRBV7-2,NA,NA,17,TRBJ2-1,CASSSMGLGSSYNEQFF,TGTGCCAGCAGCTCTATGGGACTGGGTAGCTCCTACAATGAGCAGTTCTTC
TRBV5-8,NA,NA,14,TRBJ1-6,CASSLAGVDSPLHF,TGTGCCAGCAGCTTGGCAGGGGTCGATTCACCCCTCCACTTT
TRBV19,NA,NA,13,TRBJ1-2,CASSIAGNYGYTF,TGTGCCAGTAGTATAGCGGGAAACTATGGCTACACCTTC
TRBV28,NA,once,14,TRBJ2-4,CASSSPGLENIQYF,TGTGCCAGCAGCTCCCCGGGACTCGAAAACATTCAGTACTTC
TRBV19,NA,NA,15,TRBJ1-3,CASTNSYSSGNTIYF,TGTGCCAGTACCAACAGTTATAGCTCTGGAAACACCATATATTTT
TRBV6-5,TRBD1,NA,14,TRBJ2-7,CASSLRTGTYEQYF,TGTGCCAGCAGTCTCCGGACAGGAACCTACGAGCAGTACTTC
TRBV18,NA,NA,16,TRBJ1-5,CASSPQGGNSNQPQHF,TGTGCCAGCTCACCACAAGGAGGTAATAGCAATCAGCCCCAGCATTTT
TRBV7-9,TRBD1,NA,16,TRBJ2-7,CASSLLGQGSPAEQYF,TGTGCCAGCAGCTTACTCGGACAGGGGTCCCCCGCCGAGCAGTACTTC
TRBV9,NA,NA,15,TRBJ2-3,CASSVGVASTDTQYF,TGTGCCAGCAGCGTAGGTGTAGCGAGCACAGATACGCAGTATTTT
TRBV4-1,TRBD1,once,17,TRBJ1-1,CASRVNMGQGRNTEAFF,TGCGCCAGCAGAGTAAATATGGGACAGGGAAGGAACACTGAAGCTTTCTTT
TRBV27,NA,NA,13,TRBJ2-7,CASSYSASGEQYF,TGTGCCAGCAGCTACAGTGCGAGTGGCGAGCAGTACTTC
TRBV2,NA,NA,12,TRBJ2-7,CASSESSYEQYF,TGTGCCAGCAGTGAAAGTAGCTACGAGCAGTACTTC
TRBV29-1,TRBD2,NA,14,TRBJ2-3,CSVPRLAGTDTQYF,TGCAGCGTCCCCCGACTAGCGGGCACAGATACGCAGTATTTT
TRBV14,NA,NA,15,TRBJ2-7,CASSPQSGHPYEQYF,TGTGCCAGCAGCCCCCAAAGCGGGCACCCCTACGAGCAGTACTTC
TRBV14,NA,NA,16,TRBJ1-6,CASSGRSIRSGSPLHF,TGTGCCAGCAGCGGTCGGAGTATTAGGTCGGGTTCACCCCTCCACTTT
TRBV28,NA,once,15,TRBJ1-1,CASSLILREGTEAFF,TGTGCCAGCAGTTTAATCCTCCGGGAGGGAACTGAAGCTTTCTTT
TRBV24-1,NA,NA,17,TRBJ2-3,CATSDLRSVPSTDTQYF,TGTGCCACCAGTGATTTGCGGTCGGTCCCTAGCACAGATACGCAGTATTTT
TRBV10-3,NA,NA,15,TRBJ1-5,CAISDRRDSNQPQHF,TGTGCCATCAGTGACCGACGGGATAGCAATCAGCCCCAGCATTTT
TRBV3-1/TRBV3-2,NA,NA,13,TRBJ1-2,CASSQQIHYGYTF,TGTGCCAGCAGCCAACAGATTCACTATGGCTACACCTTC
TRBV3-1/TRBV3-2,TRBD2,NA,17,TRBJ2-1,CDSSATSGSSGGDEQFF,TGTGACAGCAGCGCGACTAGCGGGAGTTCGGGGGGAGATGAGCAGTTCTTC
TRBV28,TRBD1,NA,16,TRBJ1-2,CASSLGRGQGAIGYTF,TGTGCCAGCAGTTTGGGTAGGGGACAGGGGGCGATTGGCTACACCTTC
TRBV19,TRBD1,NA,17,TRBJ2-5,CASSTGTGGTKSETQYF,TGTGCCAGTAGTACCGGGACAGGGGGCACGAAGTCTGAGACCCAGTACTTC
TRBV27,TRBD2,NA,15,TRBJ2-7,CASSGLSGVPYEQYF,TGTGCCAGCAGTGGTTTAAGCGGGGTTCCCTACGAGCAGTACTTC
TRBV10-3,TRBD2,NA,15,TRBJ2-7,CAIRSSGRQVNEQYF,TGTGCCATCAGGTCTAGCGGGAGGCAGGTAAACGAGCAGTACTTC